The 26 T cell receptor beta chains presented below share a single source sample, sequenced in a study of blood T cell repertoires in COVID-19. The assay was immunoSEQ multiplex PCR, and TCRdb's table has in-frame clones only and misses some. The top ten hold 3.5% to 5% of the sample, which has approximately 50,000 clones, roughly nine tenths seen once. The source material was peripheral blood. Every receptor here comes from a human donor in a cohort sampled during active COVID-19.

This CDR3 is CASSLNPGQVYWETQYF. The CDR3 DNA is TGTGCCAGCAGCTTAAATCCGGGACAAGTCTATTGGGAGACCCAGTACTTC. This sequence joins TRBV7-9 and TRBJ2-5, with TRBD1 as a possible D gene (6 bases). Germline CDR1 and CDR2: SEHNR and FQNEAQ (reference sequence). V dropped 2 bases and J dropped 5 bases, with 21 bases sitting between them. The CDR3 totals 17 residues.

V gene TRBV27 combines with J gene TRBJ2-1; possibly TRBD1 for D (7 bases). The CDR3 is made up of 14 amino acids. Germline V CDR1 and CDR2: MNHEY, SMNVEV (reference sequence). V lost 5 bases, J lost 7 bases, and 15 bases lay in between. This chain's CDR3 is CASSTRGTPNEQFF. In DNA form, the CDR3 reads TGTGCCAGCAGTACCAGGGGGACTCCTAATGAGCAGTTCTTC.

The rearrangement joins TRBV4-2 to TRBJ1-5; D possibly corresponds to TRBD1 (6 bases). Germline V gene data show CDR1 as LGHNA and CDR2 as YNFKEQ. V was trimmed by 4 bases and J by 0 bases, leaving 13 bases between them. The CDR3 is 16 residues long. The chain's CDR3 is CASSLFYRDSNQPQHF. The CDR3, as DNA: TGTGCCAGCAGCCTTTTTTACAGGGATAGCAATCAGCCCCAGCATTTT.

This chain joins TRBV5-4 and TRBJ2-4; D possibly corresponds to TRBD1 (6 bases). Germline V gives CDR1 SGHNT, CDR2 YYREEE (reference sequence). This CDR3 region has 16 residues. Trimming pared 0 bases from V and 7 bases from J, leaving 17 bases between. As DNA, the CDR3 is TGTGCCAGCAGCTTGGCCGGCGGTCAGGGGTTGAACATTCAGTACTTC. This gives the protein CASSLAGGQGLNIQYF.

This chain links TRBV6-6 with TRBJ1-1; 8 positions match TRBD1. CDR1 is MNHNY and CDR2 is SVGAGI in the germline V gene (reference sequence). Unmatched junction bases numbered 4, after V lost 4 bases and J lost 3 bases. The CDR3 runs 14 residues. The CDR3 DNA reads TGTGCCAGCAGTTCCCAACAGGGGGACACTGAAGCTTTCTTT. It specifies CASSSQQGDTEAFF.

Here the CDR3 reads CASSLEGGLGSGANVLTF. The CDR3 DNA sequence: TGTGCCAGCAGCTTAGAAGGGGGTCTTGGCTCTGGGGCCAACGTCCTGACTTTC. This chain uses TRBV7-3 with TRBJ2-6, with D possibly matching TRBD1 (6 bases). Trimming left V 2 bases short and J 0 bases short, with 14 bases between. Germline CDR1 SGHTA, CDR2 FQGTGA. The CDR3 contains 18 residues.

The genes are TRBV2 and TRBJ2-2; 9 bases align to TRBD1. The CDR3 sequence is 14 residues long. The germline V gene encodes CDR1 SNHLY and CDR2 FYNNEI. After removal of 6 bases from V and 5 bases from J, the junction contained 4 bases not matched to a gene. CDR3 region: CASRTGGLTGELFF. The CDR3 region has the DNA TGTGCCAGCAGAACAGGGGGCTTGACCGGGGAGCTGTTTTTT. The full variable domain, with the rest looked up from reference TRBV2 and TRBJ2-2, is EPEVTQTPSHQVTQMGQEVILRCVPISNHLYFYWYRQILGQKVEFLVSFYNNEISEKSEIFDDQFSVERPDGSNFTLKIRSTKLEDSAMYFCASRTGGLTGELFFGEGSRLTVL.

The chain couples TRBV30 to TRBJ1-3; 7 bases agree with TRBD1. V shed 2 bases and J 7 bases; nucleotides not matched to a gene: 8. Germline values: CDR1 GTSNPN, CDR2 SVGIG (reference sequence). The CDR3 is made up of 14 amino acids. CDR3 bases: TGTGCCTGGAGTCGACAGGGATCGGGGAACACCATATATTTT. Translated, it gives CAWSRQGSGNTIYF. The full variable domain, its missing parts supplied by reference TRBV30 and TRBJ1-3, is SQTIHQWPATLVQPVGSPLSLECTVEGTSNPNLYWYRQAAGRGLQLLFYSVGIGQISSEVPQNLSASRPQDRQFILSSKKLLLSDSGFYLCAWSRQGSGNTIYFGEGSWLTVV.

This clone was seen a few times. The chain has TRBV2 and TRBJ2-7; D is undetermined. The length of the CDR3 is 13 residues. CDR1 and CDR2 from the germline V gene are SNHLY and FYNNEI. V dropped 4 bases and J dropped 2 bases, with 9 bases sitting between them. CDR3 DNA sequence: TGTGCCAGCAGTGCCAACCCAGCCTACGAGCAGTACTTC. It yields the protein CASSANPAYEQYF.

This chain connects TRBV11-2 to TRBJ2-7; 9 bases match TRBD2. V shed 5 bases and J 5 bases; nucleotides not matched to a gene: 22. The germline gives CDR1 SGHAT, CDR2 FQNNGV. The CDR3 is 19 amino acids. The CDR3: CASSAWGAVAGGIYDEQYF. CDR3 DNA sequence: TGTGCCAGCAGCGCCTGGGGGGCCGTCGCGGGAGGGATCTACGACGAGCAGTACTTC.

The chain links TRBV6-1 to TRBJ2-7; 7 nucleotides agree with TRBD1. Trimming removed 1 base from V and 0 bases from J; junction bases left unmatched: 0. Germline V gene lookup returns CDR1 MNHNS and CDR2 SASEGT. The CDR3 is 14 residues long. In DNA form, the CDR3 reads TGTGCCAGCAGTGAAGGGGACAGCTCCTACGAGCAGTACTTC. Translating gives CASSEGDSSYEQYF.

The chain has TRBV25-1 and TRBJ2-5; a possible D gene is TRBD1 (6 bases). V lost 6 bases and J 5 bases, leaving 19 bases between the germline ends. Looked up from germline, CDR1 is MGHDK and CDR2 is SYGVNS. This CDR3 is built from 15 residues. CDR3 nucleotide sequence: TGTGCCAGCAGCAAAATCCGGGACAAGGGGGAGACCCAGTACTTC. Its protein is CASSKIRDKGETQYF.

The chain combines TRBV12-3 or TRBV12-4 with TRBJ2-3, with D tentatively TRBD1 (5 bases). The ends were cut back, 10 bases at V and 0 bases at J, with 8 bases in the middle. The CDR3 is 12 residues long. This CDR3 reads CATQGSTDTQYF. CDR3 bases: TGTGCCACCCAGGGAAGCACAGATACGCAGTATTTT.

This sequence joins TRBV5-1 and TRBJ2-3, with TRBD2 matching over 8 bases. Germline lookup yields CDR1 SGHRS and CDR2 YFSETQ. The V segment lost 3 bases and the J segment 2 bases; nucleotides outside the gene matches: 11. This CDR3 has 17 amino acids. The CDR3 sequence is CASSSTLIAGFTDTQYF. CDR3 bases: TGCGCCAGCAGCTCAACCCTAATAGCGGGGTTCACAGATACGCAGTATTTT.

This clone came up a few times. The V gene is TRBV18, the J gene TRBJ1-1; D perhaps matches TRBD1 (6 bases). Trimming removed 6 bases at V and 3 bases at J, with 14 bases between. The germline gives CDR1 KGHSH, CDR2 LQKENI. This CDR3 has 14 amino acids. This chain's CDR3 is CASSRARGDTEAFF. The CDR3 coding sequence is TGTGCCAGCTCGCGTGCCAGGGGCGACACTGAAGCTTTCTTT.

The chain employs TRBV5-8 and TRBJ2-7; D unclear. The CDR3 contains 13 residues. Germline V CDR1 and CDR2: SGHTS, YDEGEE. Trimming left V 1 base short and J 6 bases short, with 11 bases between. This CDR3 is CASSLKRAGEQYF. The CDR3 DNA reads TGTGCCAGCAGCTTGAAAAGAGCCGGCGAGCAGTACTTC.

The V call is TRBV6-6, the J call TRBJ2-2; TRBD2 agrees at 7 bases. From germline, CDR1 is MNHNY and CDR2 SVGAGI (reference sequence). After removal of 11 bases from V and 7 bases from J, the junction contained 10 bases not matched to a gene. The length of the CDR3 is 13 residues. The CDR3 here is CALGRVASGELFF. Here the CDR3 DNA reads TGTGCCTTAGGGAGGGTAGCGAGCGGGGAGCTGTTTTTT.

V and J are TRBV2 and TRBJ2-1, with D perhaps TRBD2 (5 bases). CDR3 length: 11 amino acids. Germline V gene lookup returns CDR1 SNHLY and CDR2 FYNNEI. Trimming took 5 bases from V and 8 from J, leaving 7 bases between them. The CDR3 loop reads CASSSSYEQFF. DNA for the CDR3: TGTGCCAGCAGTTCTAGCTATGAGCAGTTCTTC.

This clone was seen only once. V and J are TRBV11-3 and TRBJ2-7; D not resolved. This CDR3 spans 13 amino acids. The V gene lost 5 bases and the J gene lost 6 bases, with 14 bases spanning the gap. Germline V gene lookup returns CDR1 SGHNT and CDR2 YENEEA. CDR3 amino acids: CASSPYSSPEQYV. The CDR3 DNA reads as TGTGCCAGCAGCCCTTATAGCTCACCCGAGCAGTACGTC.

The rearrangement joins TRBV6-5 to TRBJ2-1; D gene unclear. V lost 0 bases to trimming and J lost 4 bases, with 7 bases between them. There are 14 residues in the CDR3. Per the germline V gene, CDR1 is MNHEY and CDR2 is SVGAGI. The CDR3 nucleotides read TGTGCCAGCAGTTACTCTGCCCAGTACAATGAGCAGTTCTTC. Protein product: CASSYSAQYNEQFF.

The genes are TRBV11-2 and TRBJ2-1; D call uncertain. Trimming removed 4 bases at V and 2 bases at J, with 15 bases between. This CDR3 is built from 16 residues. Germline V lookup: CDR1 SGHAT, CDR2 FQNNGV. In nucleotides, the CDR3 is TGTGCCAGCAGCTCAGGCCGGCAGCCCACCTACAATGAGCAGTTCTTC. It codes for CASSSGRQPTYNEQFF.

The CDR3 DNA follows: TGTGCCAGCAGTAACAGGGTTAAAACTGAAGCTTTCTTT. It encodes CASSNRVKTEAFF. The chain has TRBV6-2 or TRBV6-3 and TRBJ1-1, with D possibly matching TRBD1 (6 bases). Germline values: CDR1 MNHEY, CDR2 SVGEGT. Trimming stripped 5 bases from V and 5 bases from J, with 12 bases between. The CDR3 runs to 13 residues.

This chain joins TRBV6-5 and TRBJ2-7, with 10 bases matching TRBD1. The J segment lost 5 bases and the V segment lost 4 bases, leaving 5 bases of the junction unmatched. The V gene's germline CDR1 is MNHEY and CDR2 SVGAGI. The CDR3 consists of 14 residues. This CDR3 is CASSWRTGGNEQYF. CDR3 nucleotide sequence: TGTGCCAGCAGTTGGAGGACAGGGGGTAACGAGCAGTACTTC.

The gene calls are TRBV27 and TRBJ2-7; TRBD2 aligns across 9 bases. J lost 5 bases, V lost 0 bases, and 2 bases had no gene match. This CDR3 contains 14 residues. Germline loops: CDR1 MNHEY, CDR2 SMNVEV (reference sequence). The CDR3 DNA reads as TGTGCCAGCAGTTTATCTGCGGGAGGGAACGAGCAGTACTTC. Its protein product is CASSLSAGGNEQYF.

The CDR3: CASRKESRVAKNIQYF. The CDR3 DNA follows: TGTGCCAGCAGGAAAGAGAGCAGGGTGGCCAAAAACATTCAGTACTTC. The chain links TRBV6-6 to TRBJ2-4, with a possible D match to TRBD1 (5 bases). The CDR3 has 16 amino acids. Germline values: CDR1 MNHNY, CDR2 SVGAGI (reference sequence). Trimming took off 6 bases at V and 1 base at J, with 16 bases between the two ends.

The genes are TRBV5-6 and TRBJ2-7; the match to TRBD2 covers 9 bases. After removal of 5 bases from V and 0 bases from J, the junction contained 9 bases not matched to a gene. CDR3 length: 16 amino acids. Germline V gene lookup returns CDR1 SGHDT and CDR2 YYEEEE. Here the CDR3 reads CASRITRTSVSYEQYF. CDR3 DNA: TGTGCCAGCAGGATCACCCGGACTAGCGTCTCCTACGAGCAGTACTTC.